This T cell receptor (beta chain) came from a study of T-cell reconstitution after alpha-beta-depleted transplantation in children. Unique molecular identifiers were incorporated when the TCRbeta library was constructed. TCRdb reprocessed the PCR reads with MiXCR, giving one entry per CDR3 protein. Of around 360,000 distinct CDR3 sequences in the sample, 10% were seen once. This clonotype was seen ten or more times. The V end was cut by 3 bases, the J end by 4 bases, with 6 bases between. Germline V CDR1 and CDR2: MNHNS, SASEGT. CDR3 length: 13 amino acids. The sequence derives from a human donor who donated a stem cell graft to a child with acute lymphoblastic leukemia. The chain uses TRBV6-1 and TRBJ1-4; D is uncertain. The material sequenced was PBMCs from the stem cell graft donor, taken from the stem cell graft. The CDR3 DNA follows: TGTGCCAGCAGTGAGGGTCATAATGAAAAACTGTTTTTT. Translating it yields CASSEGHNEKLFF.